The rows below give T cell receptor beta chains drawn from one sample of a study of CD8 T cells in ankylosing spondylitis. One entry per CDR3 protein, called by TCRdb with MiXCR from the 5' RACE reads. The sample records 450,000 or so distinct CDR3 sequences, 26% being singletons. The specimen sequenced was blood, either unsorted or a sorted T cell fraction (not recorded which). These receptors were collected from a male donor with ankylosing spondylitis. CDR3s include the opening cysteine and the closing phenylalanine or tryptophan. Fields, in order: V gene, J gene, clone size, D gene, CDR3 DNA, CDR3 protein. A D gene is named only where the DNA matches it firmly. Some rows mark clone size as missing; the rest say once, few, many or name a class of expanded clone.

TRBV4-2,TRBJ2-1,few,TRBD2,TGTGCCAGCAGCCAATATAGCGGGAGGGATTACAATGAGCAGTTCTTC,CASSQYSGRDYNEQFF
TRBV6-1,TRBJ2-1,.,TRBD2,TGTGCCAGCAGTGCGGTAATCTCGCGGGAGACCCTCTCCTACAATGAGCAGTTCTTC,CASSAVISRETLSYNEQFF
TRBV7-9,TRBJ1-1,few,.,TGTGCCAGCAGCCGAGAGGGCCGGCCTAACACTGAAGCTTTCTTT,CASSREGRPNTEAFF
TRBV20-1,TRBJ1-5,.,.,TGCAGTGCTACTACCGGGGCGGGAAATCAGCCCCAGCATTTT,CSATTGAGNQPQHF
TRBV12-3/TRBV12-4,TRBJ1-1,.,TRBD1,TGTGCCAGCAGACAGCACAGGGGTGGCACTGAAGCTTTCTTT,CASRQHRGGTEAFF
TRBV20-1,TRBJ2-2,few,.,TGCAGTGCTAGGCCCCACCAAGCGGGCACCGGGGAGCTGTTTTTT,CSARPHQAGTGELFF
TRBV15,TRBJ2-1,few,.,TGTGCCACCAGCAGAGTCGGAATCGCCTCCTACAATGAGCAGTTCTTC,CATSRVGIASYNEQFF
TRBV4-2,TRBJ1-4,.,.,TGTGCCAGCAGCCAAGAACGGGGATATGAAAAACTGTTTTTT,CASSQERGYEKLFF
TRBV15,TRBJ2-3,.,.,TGTGCCACCAGCAGAGCCTATCAGGGTGAGGATACGCAGTATTTT,CATSRAYQGEDTQYF
TRBV12-3/TRBV12-4,TRBJ2-7,many,TRBD2,TGTGCCAGCAGTTTGGAGACTAGCGGCTCCTACGAGCAGTACTTC,CASSLETSGSYEQYF
TRBV12-3/TRBV12-4,TRBJ1-2,few,.,TGTGCCAGCAGCCACAGTGGGGGCGGGAGCTATGGCTACACCTTC,CASSHSGGGSYGYTF
TRBV11-2,TRBJ2-1,.,TRBD2,TGTGCCAGCAGTTTCCGACTAGCGGAGGCTATCAATGAGCAGTTCTTC,CASSFRLAEAINEQFF
TRBV2,TRBJ2-1,.,TRBD2,TGTGCCAGCAGGGCCGGGACTACCTACAATGAGCAGTTCTTC,CASRAGTTYNEQFF
TRBV6-1,TRBJ2-1,.,.,TGTGCCAGCAGTGAAGCGAGGGGCGACTCCTACAATGAGCAGTTCTTC,CASSEARGDSYNEQFF
TRBV4-2,TRBJ2-2,.,TRBD1,TGTGCCAGCAGCCAGGGGACAGGGGCGAACACCGGGGAGCTGTTTTTT,CASSQGTGANTGELFF
TRBV25-1,TRBJ2-3,.,.,TGTGCCAGCAGTGAGAGGGAAACTGGGGATACGCAGTATTTT,CASSERETGDTQYF
TRBV12-3/TRBV12-4,TRBJ2-2,few,TRBD2,TGTGCCAGCAGCCGGGGGACTAGCGGGAGACGAACCGGGGAGCTGTTTTTT,CASSRGTSGRRTGELFF
TRBV10-3,TRBJ1-2,many,.,TGTGCCTCAGGAAGAGGGGAGGTCTATGGCTACACCTTC,CASGRGEVYGYTF
TRBV9,TRBJ1-1,few,TRBD1,TGTGCCAGCAGCGTCGGGACAGGCTCTATGAACACTGAAGCTTTCTTT,CASSVGTGSMNTEAFF
TRBV12-3/TRBV12-4,TRBJ2-1,few,TRBD2,TGTGCCAGCAGCCCACAGCTAGCGGGAGCCTCCAATGAGCAGTTCTTC,CASSPQLAGASNEQFF
TRBV29-1,TRBJ2-2,.,TRBD2,TGCAGCGTTGACCCTGGACTAGCGGGAGTGACGAACACCGGGGAGCTGTTTTTT,CSVDPGLAGVTNTGELFF
TRBV7-2,TRBJ2-1,.,TRBD2,TGTGCCGGAGGCGGGAGCGGGGATGAGCAGTTCTTC,CAGGGSGDEQFF
TRBV20-1,TRBJ2-3,.,.,TGCAGTGCTAGAGATGCAGGGGGGACCTCAGATACGCAGTATTTT,CSARDAGGTSDTQYF
TRBV6-1,TRBJ2-1,.,TRBD2,TGTGCCAGCAGTAGCGGGAACACGAACAATGAGCAGTTCTTC,CASSSGNTNNEQFF
TRBV2,TRBJ1-1,few,.,TGTGCCAGCAGGGGGGACGGGGGGAGCACTGAAGCTTTCTTT,CASRGDGGSTEAFF
TRBV20-1,TRBJ2-1,many,.,TGCAGTGCTGATGGGACGGCCGTTTACAATGAGCAGTTCTTC,CSADGTAVYNEQFF